These 21 T cell receptor beta chains were sequenced from one sample in a study of cytomegalovirus exposure and HLA in healthy donors. The data were produced by immunoSEQ multiplex PCR, yet TCRdb's version contains in-frame clones alone and is incomplete. The repertoire includes about 63,000 clones, roughly nine tenths of them detected once, and around 1.3% sits in the top ten. Sequences were obtained from PBMCs. The receptors here all came from a woman aged 18-29 years in good health and CMV-seronegative.

The chain links TRBV7-9 to TRBJ2-2; 9 nucleotides align to TRBD2. In germline, CDR1 is SEHNR, CDR2 FQNEAQ (reference sequence). This CDR3 has 18 residues. V shed 4 bases, J shed 3 bases, and the junction held 12 bases outside the gene matches. CDR3 DNA sequence: TGTGCCAGCAGCTCGTCGCGGGGGGGGCTAAGTTACACCGGGGAGCTGTTTTTT. Its translation is CASSSSRGGLSYTGELFF. Using reference TRBV7-9 and TRBJ2-2 for the parts outside the CDR3, the full variable domain is DTGVSQNPRHKITKRGQNVTFRCDPISEHNRLYWYRQTLGQGPEFLTYFQNEAQLEKSRLLSDRFSAERPKGSFSTLEIQRTEQGDSAMYLCASSSSRGGLSYTGELFFGEGSRLTVL.

The J gene is TRBJ2-7, the V gene TRBV7-2; 9 nucleotides line up with TRBD1. Germline V gene data show CDR1 as SGHTA and CDR2 as FQGNSA. V shed 3 bases, J shed 2 bases, and the junction held 5 bases outside the gene matches. The CDR3 length is 15 residues. As DNA, the CDR3 is TGTGCCAGCAGCTTTGGGACAGGGCTACCCTACGAGCAGTACTTC. Residues: CASSFGTGLPYEQYF.

CDR3 region: CAWSPTDTQYF. In nucleotides, the CDR3 is TGTGCCTGGAGTCCTACAGATACGCAGTATTTT. This chain connects TRBV30 to TRBJ2-3, with D unresolved. Trimming cost V 2 bases and J 3 bases, with 3 bases left between them. The CDR3 is made up of 11 amino acids. Per the germline V gene, CDR1 is GTSNPN and CDR2 is SVGIG (reference sequence). Based on the CDR3 plus reference TRBV30 and TRBJ2-3, the full variable domain is SQTIHQWPATLVQPVGSPLSLECTVEGTSNPNLYWYRQAAGRGLQLLFYSVGIGQISSEVPQNLSASRPQDRQFILSSKKLLLSDSGFYLCAWSPTDTQYFGPGTRLTVL.

The chain couples TRBV7-9 to TRBJ2-5; TRBD1 agrees at 8 bases. CDR1 and CDR2 (germline): SEHNR, FQNEAQ (reference sequence). The CDR3 contains 14 residues. The junction had 4 bases not matched to a gene; V was cut back by 5 bases and J by 2 bases. The CDR3 is CASSHTGGQETQYF. In DNA form, the CDR3 reads TGTGCCAGCAGCCATACAGGGGGGCAAGAGACCCAGTACTTC. The full variable domain, rest sourced from reference TRBV7-9 and TRBJ2-5, is DTGVSQNPRHKITKRGQNVTFRCDPISEHNRLYWYRQTLGQGPEFLTYFQNEAQLEKSRLLSDRFSAERPKGSFSTLEIQRTEQGDSAMYLCASSHTGGQETQYFGPGTRLLVL.

V usage is TRBV28 and J usage is TRBJ2-7, with 12 bases fitting TRBD2. Trimming cost V 7 bases and J 9 bases; bases outside gene matches: 16. From germline, CDR1 is MDHEN and CDR2 SYDVKM. The length of the CDR3 is 16 residues. CDR3 protein: CASTLTTTSGGQGQYF. The CDR3 region has the DNA TGTGCCAGCACCCTAACAACGACTAGCGGGGGCCAAGGGCAGTACTTC.

This chain joins TRBV5-1 and TRBJ2-1; 12 nucleotides match TRBD2. Trimming cost V 3 bases and J 7 bases; bases outside gene matches: 5. The CDR3 consists of 15 residues. Germline CDR1 reads SGHRS; CDR2 reads YFSETQ. CDR3 sequence: CASSSAGTSGNEQFF. In nucleotides, the CDR3 is TGCGCCAGCAGCTCCGCTGGGACTAGCGGGAATGAGCAGTTCTTC.

This clone occurred a few times. V usage is TRBV6-1 and J usage is TRBJ2-3, with D perhaps matching TRBD1 (6 bases). Germline values: CDR1 MNHNS, CDR2 SASEGT. The CDR3 is 12 amino acids. The V end lost 6 bases, the J end lost 4 bases, and 8 bases lay between the germline ends. The CDR3 region is CASRQGADTQYF. The CDR3 coding sequence is TGTGCCAGCAGACAGGGTGCAGATACGCAGTATTTT.

The genes are TRBV19 and TRBJ1-5; 8 bases align to TRBD1. The germline V gene has CDR1 LNHDA and CDR2 SQIVND (reference sequence). This CDR3 contains 13 residues. V shed 7 bases and J 7 bases; nucleotides not matched to a gene: 6. DNA of the CDR3: TGTGCCAGTACCACGCACAGGGGGCAGCCCCAGCATTTT. It specifies CASTTHRGQPQHF. The full variable domain, in which reference TRBV19 and TRBJ1-5 provide the parts outside the CDR3, is DGGITQSPKYLFRKEGQNVTLSCEQNLNHDAMYWYRQDPGQGLRLIYYSQIVNDFQKGDIAEGYSVSREKKESFPLTVTSAQKNPTAFYLCASTTHRGQPQHFGDGTRLSIL.

In DNA, the CDR3 is TGCAGCGCAGCGACGACAGGGGAAAGTGAAAAACTGTTTTTT. Translating it yields CSAATTGESEKLFF. The gene calls are TRBV29-1 and TRBJ1-4; 8 bases line up with TRBD1. The CDR3 runs to 14 residues. Germline assignment: CDR1 SQVTM and CDR2 ANQGSEA. The J segment lost 7 bases and the V segment lost 7 bases, leaving 11 bases of the junction unmatched.

The chain couples TRBV5-1 to TRBJ2-5; no firm D call. The CDR3 totals 13 residues. Germline V gives CDR1 SGHRS, CDR2 YFSETQ. Trimming pared 1 base from V and 1 base from J, leaving 5 bases between. The CDR3 sequence: CASSLNFQETQYF. As DNA, the CDR3 is TGCGCCAGCAGCTTGAACTTCCAAGAGACCCAGTACTTC.

The rearrangement links TRBV9 to TRBJ1-2; D is unresolved. From germline, CDR1 is SGDLS and CDR2 YYNGEE. Trimming stripped 7 bases from V and 5 bases from J, with 18 bases between. The CDR3 totals 14 residues. CDR3 sequence: CASVRGSGDYGYTF. Written as DNA, the CDR3 is TGTGCCAGCGTACGAGGGAGTGGGGATTATGGCTACACCTTC. Combining the CDR3 with reference TRBV9 and TRBJ1-2 gives the whole variable domain DSGVTQTPKHLITATGQRVTLRCSPRSGDLSVYWYQQSLDQGLQFLIQYYNGEERAKGNILERFSAQQFPDLHSELNLSSLELGDSALYFCASVRGSGDYGYTFGSGTRLTVV.

The chain uses TRBV25-1 and TRBJ2-7; TRBD1 matches at 8 bases. V trimming: 3 bases; J trimming: 4 bases; junction bases outside the gene matches: 8. CDR1 and CDR2 (germline): MGHDK, SYGVNS. The CDR3 consists of 15 residues. CDR3: CASSDSGQGFYEQYF. The CDR3 region has the DNA TGTGCCAGCAGTGACTCAGGACAGGGTTTTTACGAGCAGTACTTC.

This chain joins TRBV30 and TRBJ1-1; 7 bases line up with TRBD1. After removal of 0 bases from V and 3 bases from J, the junction contained 7 bases not matched to a gene. The CDR3 length is 15 residues. Germline loops: CDR1 GTSNPN, CDR2 SVGIG (reference sequence). CDR3 DNA sequence: TGTGCCTGGAGTGTAGAGACAGGGCGAGACACTGAAGCTTTCTTT. Protein product: CAWSVETGRDTEAFF.

This chain joins TRBV5-5 and TRBJ1-2, with D possibly TRBD1 on 6 matching bases. V dropped 0 bases and J dropped 5 bases, with 11 bases sitting between them. Germline V CDR1 and CDR2: SGHKS, YYEKEE (reference sequence). The CDR3 runs to 14 residues. The CDR3 nucleotides are TGTGCCAGCAGCTTGGACAGGGCCGATTATGGCTACACCTTC. Translated, it gives CASSLDRADYGYTF. The full variable domain, completed using reference TRBV5-5 and TRBJ1-2, is DAGVTQSPTHLIKTRGQQVTLRCSPISGHKSVSWYQQVLGQGPQFIFQYYEKEERGRGNFPDRFSARQFPNYSSELNVNALLLGDSALYLCASSLDRADYGYTFGSGTRLTVV.

A remark on this clone: One junction end does not reproduce the germline sequence, and a read error may be involved. The gene calls are TRBV28 and TRBJ1-5; the D gene is possibly TRBD1 (5 bases). The germline V gene has CDR1 MDHEN and CDR2 SYDVKM. This CDR3 has 14 residues. The CDR3 DNA reads TGTGCCAGCATTTTAGGGGCTTACAATCAGCCCCAGCATTTT. The encoded protein is CASILGAYNQPQHF.

The chain couples TRBV5-4 to TRBJ1-2; D might be TRBD1 (6 bases). The CDR3 spans 15 residues. Trimming took 1 base from V and 7 from J, leaving 17 bases between them. The germline CDR1 and CDR2 sequences are SGHNT and YYREEE (reference sequence). The CDR3 DNA sequence: TGTGCCAGCAGCTTGTTTGGTGTGGGGGCTGGTGGCTACACCTTC. Its translation is CASSLFGVGAGGYTF.

CDR3 loop: CASSFDWSNYGYTF. CDR3 DNA: TGTGCCAGCAGTTTCGACTGGTCCAACTATGGCTACACCTTC. This rearrangement joins TRBV25-1 to TRBJ1-2, with D unresolved. V lost 5 bases and J lost 2, with 12 bases in between. Germline assignment: CDR1 MGHDK and CDR2 SYGVNS. This CDR3 has 14 amino acids.

This sequence joins TRBV6-4 and TRBJ2-2; no definite D call. The CDR3 is 12 residues long. Germline CDR1 reads MRHNA; CDR2 reads SNTAGT. Trimming cost V 8 bases and J 1 base, with 5 bases left between them. CDR3 bases: TGTGCCAGCCGACTGAACACCGGGGAGCTGTTTTTT. Translated, it gives CASRLNTGELFF.

This clone has more than one count but fewer than ten. The chain links TRBV25-1 to TRBJ2-5; 11 bases are a match to TRBD2. The V and J ends lost 2 bases and 4 bases, in that order; junction bases with no gene match: 6. Germline CDR1 MGHDK, CDR2 SYGVNS. This CDR3 has 16 residues. DNA for the CDR3: TGTGCCAGCAGTGAAGGTCTGCTAGCGGGAGGAGAGACCCAGTACTTC. It yields the protein CASSEGLLAGGETQYF.

The chain carries TRBV7-9 and TRBJ1-4; perhaps TRBD1 as D (6 bases). The V gene lost 2 bases and the J gene lost 3 bases, with 10 bases spanning the gap. Germline lookup yields CDR1 SEHNR and CDR2 FQNEAQ (reference sequence). The CDR3 extends over 15 amino acids. CDR3 nucleotide sequence: TGTGCCAGCAGCTTATGGGAGGGGGCTAATGAAAAACTGTTTTTT. Its translation: CASSLWEGANEKLFF.

The sample holds one count of this clone. J is TRBJ2-1 and V is TRBV5-5, with 8 bases identical to TRBD2. The V gene's germline CDR1 is SGHKS and CDR2 YYEKEE (reference sequence). V lost 9 bases to trimming and J lost 3 bases; unmatched junction nucleotides: 14. CDR3 length: 16 residues. Here the CDR3 reads CATDPNSGGLYNEQFF. The CDR3 region has the DNA TGTGCCACCGACCCCAACTCGGGGGGGCTCTACAATGAGCAGTTCTTC.